The T cell receptor (beta chain) under discussion was sequenced for a study of blood T cell repertoires in COVID-19. The wider study: COVID-19 samples, acute and convalescent, were from the United States, Italy and Spain.

Methods used by the authors: Estimation of nucleated cell counts was performed using reference gene primer amplification. Sequencing was performed with immunoSEQ multiplex PCR; in TCRdb, only in-frame clones are kept and a portion is missing. From that table come the V and J calls and clone size; the DNA was used to work out D and trimming. This sample has approximately 380,000 clones, with 75% to 90% found just once. Sequencing was done on a sample of peripheral blood. This receptor was taken from a woman aged 18-29 years with acute or convalescent COVID-19.

The CDR3: CASSRQGDYNEQFF. CDR3 DNA: TGCGCCAGCAGCCGACAGGGGGATTACAATGAGCAGTTCTTC. The V and J genes are TRBV5-1 and TRBJ2-1, with 9 bases matching TRBD1. V shed 4 bases and J 4 bases; nucleotides not matched to a gene: 3. The CDR3 is 14 residues long. Germline V gene sequence: CDR1 SGHRS, CDR2 YFSETQ.